This T cell receptor (beta chain) was found in a study of blood T cell repertoires in COVID-19. Study details: Collection of acute and convalescent COVID-19 samples took place in the United States, Italy and Spain. PBMCs, B-cell-depleted T cells, or T cells were the source of the cDNA or gDNA that made up the material.

In the study's own analysis: Estimation of nucleated cell counts relied on the amplification of reference gene primers. Sequenced by immunoSEQ multiplex PCR; TCRdb stores in-frame clones only, minus some. That table furnishes V, J and clone size, whereas the DNA furnished D and trimming. The repertoire holds roughly 280,000 clones, with about 87% as singletons. Those enrolled, adults aged 18 to 89 years, came from under 25 US areas. The CDR3 extends over 17 amino acids. Trimming left V 5 bases short and J 5 bases short, with 21 bases between. Germline V gives CDR1 MNHEY, CDR2 SVGEGT. Material: PBMCs or T cells enriched from blood (not recorded which). This receptor was identified in a woman aged 45-60 years who had recovered from COVID-19. This chain connects TRBV6-2 or TRBV6-3 to TRBJ2-2, with D possibly being TRBD2 (5 bases). CDR3 amino acids: CASSPRYAAAVTGELFF. In nucleotides, the CDR3 is TGTGCCAGCAGTCCCCGGTATGCAGCAGCGGTTACCGGGGAGCTGTTTTTT.